This T cell receptor beta chain was documented in a study of cytomegalovirus exposure and HLA in healthy donors. Study observations and caveats: Among the CMV-associated chains, three were confirmed in vitro as specific for CMV antigens.

Germline values: CDR1 MDHEN, CDR2 SYDVKM. The CDR3 sequence is 15 residues long. V lost 4 bases and J lost 5, with 15 bases in between. Repertoires were generated with immunoSEQ multiplex PCR, while TCRdb's copy carries only in-frame clones and drops some. The sample contains more than 85,000 clones, roughly 90% of which appear only once. To note about this clone: The antigen remains unidentified.

This chain uses TRBV28 with TRBJ2-1, with a weak D call TRBD2 (5 bases). The sample comprised PBMCs. The sequence came from a woman aged 18-30 years in good health and CMV-seronegative. CDR3 protein: CASSSPGSPHNEQFF. For the CDR3, the DNA is TGTGCCAGCAGTTCCCCGGGAAGTCCCCACAATGAGCAGTTCTTC.